This T cell receptor beta chain was sequenced in a study of Graves' ophthalmopathy and Graves' hyperthyroidism. Germline V gene sequence: CDR1 SNHLY, CDR2 FYNNEI. This CDR3 region has 15 residues. V was shortened by 5 bases and J by 1 base, with 9 bases between the two germline ends. There are a few counts of this clonotype. Amplification of TCR beta CDR3 regions used RNA transcripts. The library came from an HTBI-primed first-round RT-PCR and a second-round multiplex PCR. From the multiplex PCR reads, TCRdb called clonotypes with MiXCR, one entry per CDR3 protein. The sample has hundreds of thousands of distinct CDR3 sequences, about two fifths seen once.

The chain is built from TRBV2 and TRBJ1-6; D is ambiguous. Source material: peripheral blood. The sequence was obtained from an adult man with Graves' ophthalmopathy. CDR3 amino acids: CASSPLKSYNSPLHF. The CDR3 DNA reads as TGTGCCAGCAGTCCCTTGAAATCCTATAATTCACCCCTCCACTTT.